This T cell receptor beta chain was recovered during a study of CD8 T cells in Susac syndrome. Overall study context: Blood was drawn from patients with Susac syndrome. At that point, they were therapy-naive, on corticosteroids, or on intravenous immunoglobulin alone.

On this clonotype itself: Germline and junction disagree at one end, which may indicate a read error.

cDNA came from about 0.46 to 1 ug RNA primed by random hexamers. Each CDR3 protein gets one entry after TCRdb re-called the immunoSEQ multiplex PCR reads with MiXCR. The sample contains around 79,000 distinct CDR3 sequences, approximately 94% of which appear only once. This CDR3 contains 11 residues. Looked up from germline, CDR1 is MGHRA and CDR2 is YSYEKL. TEMRA cells were enriched by FACS, while CD8+ and CD4+ T cells were obtained through a negative isolation that was performed magnetically. The receptor was isolated from a human donor with Susac syndrome. V and J are TRBV4-1 and TRBJ2-5; D not resolved. The sample taken for sequencing was CD8+ T cells from PBMCs. In nucleotides, the CDR3 is TGCGCCAGCAGCACACAAGGGACCCAGTACTTC. Translated, it gives CASSTQGTQYF.